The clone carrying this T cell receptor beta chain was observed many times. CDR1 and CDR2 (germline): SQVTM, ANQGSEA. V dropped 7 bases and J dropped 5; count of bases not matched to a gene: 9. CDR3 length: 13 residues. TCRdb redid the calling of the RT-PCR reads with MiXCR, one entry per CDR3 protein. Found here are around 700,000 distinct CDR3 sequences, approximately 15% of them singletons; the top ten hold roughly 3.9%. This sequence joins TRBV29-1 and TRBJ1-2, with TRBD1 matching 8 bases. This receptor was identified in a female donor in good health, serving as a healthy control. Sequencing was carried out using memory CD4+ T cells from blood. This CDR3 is CSAGQGGSYGYTF. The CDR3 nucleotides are TGCAGCGCTGGACAGGGCGGTTCATATGGCTACACCTTC.